These 20 T cell receptor beta chains were all obtained from the same sample, sequenced in a study of blood T cell repertoires in COVID-19. TCRdb's table, derived via immunoSEQ multiplex PCR, lists solely in-frame clones and lacks some. The sample records 95,000 to 150,000 clones, roughly 84% being singletons. Sequencing used PBMCs or T cells enriched from blood (not recorded which). Receptors were obtained from a woman in her twenties or thirties who had recovered from COVID-19.

CDR3 bases: TGTGCCAGCAGCCCGTTCGCGCTACCGTTCTCCTACGAGCAGTACTTC. Its protein product is CASSPFALPFSYEQYF. This chain joins TRBV5-4 and TRBJ2-7, with D hard to call. The CDR3 extends over 16 amino acids. V was clipped by 4 bases and J by 0 bases, with 17 bases between them. Looked up from germline, CDR1 is SGHNT and CDR2 is YYREEE (reference sequence). Full variable domain (outside the CDR3, taken from reference TRBV5-4 and TRBJ2-7): ETGVTQSPTHLIKTRGQQVTLRCSSQSGHNTVSWYQQALGQGPQFIFQYYREEENGRGNFPPRFSGLQFPNYSSELNVNALELDDSALYLCASSPFALPFSYEQYFGPGTRLTVT.

This chain links TRBV9 with TRBJ2-7, with a weak D call TRBD2 (6 bases). The CDR3 loop spans 15 amino acids. Trimming removed 4 bases at V and 4 bases at J, with 18 bases between. Per the germline V gene, CDR1 is SGDLS and CDR2 is YYNGEE. Written as DNA, the CDR3 is TGTGCCAGCAGCCTATCGGGAGCCGATACTTACGAGCAGTACTTC. Residues: CASSLSGADTYEQYF.

V gene TRBV7-2 combines with J gene TRBJ2-6; 8 nucleotides align to TRBD2. From germline, CDR1 is SGHTA and CDR2 FQGNSA. The J segment lost 1 base and the V segment lost 3 bases, leaving 8 bases of the junction unmatched. The CDR3 spans 18 residues. CDR3 sequence: CASSLRGGRMSGANVLTF. In nucleotides, the CDR3 is TGTGCCAGCAGCTTGCGGGGCGGGAGGATGTCTGGGGCCAACGTCCTGACTTTC.

V usage is TRBV6-6 and J usage is TRBJ1-1; tentative D call: TRBD1 (5 bases). The CDR3 sequence is 14 residues long. V was trimmed by 5 bases and J by 1 base, leaving 11 bases between them. In germline, CDR1 is MNHNY, CDR2 SVGAGI (reference sequence). DNA of the CDR3: TGTGCCAGCAGTCCTCCCAGGGCGAACACTGAAGCTTTCTTT. As protein: CASSPPRANTEAFF.

The gene calls are TRBV4-1 and TRBJ2-1; 9 bases are a match to TRBD2. The germline V gene encodes CDR1 MGHRA and CDR2 YSYEKL. V trimming: 3 bases; J trimming: 6 bases; junction bases outside the gene matches: 9. The CDR3 spans 16 residues. The CDR3 region has the DNA TGCGCCAGCAGCCATATAGGACTAGCGTCTTTCAATGAGCAGTTCTTC. Translating it yields CASSHIGLASFNEQFF.

The chain couples TRBV7-2 to TRBJ1-1; D uncertain. V lost 6 bases, J lost 1 base, and 9 bases lay in between. CDR1 SGHTA and CDR2 FQGNSA come from the germline V gene. CDR3 length: 13 amino acids. The chain's CDR3 is CASRLNRNTEAFF. CDR3 coding DNA: TGTGCCAGCAGACTCAATCGGAACACTGAAGCTTTCTTT.

This chain connects TRBV5-1 to TRBJ1-1; D might be TRBD1 (5 bases). The germline V gene has CDR1 SGHRS and CDR2 YFSETQ. The CDR3 totals 14 residues. V lost 1 base and J lost 4, with 11 bases in between. CDR3 bases: TGCGCCAGCAGCTTGCTCCCAGGGCTCACTGAAGCTTTCTTT. Protein product: CASSLLPGLTEAFF.

The chain combines TRBV7-9 with TRBJ2-3; 9 nucleotides agree with TRBD2. The CDR3 consists of 16 residues. Germline V gene lookup returns CDR1 SEHNR and CDR2 FQNEAQ (reference sequence). After removal of 1 base from V and 7 bases from J, the junction contained 9 bases not matched to a gene. CDR3 amino acids: CASSLGGLARGNTQYF. Here the CDR3 DNA reads TGTGCCAGCAGCTTAGGTGGACTAGCGAGGGGAAATACGCAGTATTTT.

The rearrangement uses TRBV27 and TRBJ1-2; D is undetermined. Germline V gene lookup returns CDR1 MNHEY and CDR2 SMNVEV (reference sequence). The CDR3 has 14 residues. Trimming took 1 base from V and 2 from J, leaving 8 bases between them. The CDR3 region is CASSLLAGNYGYTF. Here the CDR3 DNA reads TGTGCCAGCAGTTTATTAGCGGGGAACTATGGCTACACCTTC.

The chain couples TRBV28 to TRBJ1-2; D remains ambiguous. This CDR3 region has 12 residues. V was pared by 3 bases and J by 5 bases, with 7 bases between. From germline, CDR1 is MDHEN and CDR2 SYDVKM. The CDR3 protein is CASSLVEYGYTF. In DNA, the CDR3 is TGTGCCAGCAGTTTGGTAGAGTATGGCTACACCTTC.

The rearrangement uses TRBV19 and TRBJ1-2, with TRBD1 matching 10 bases. V was clipped by 6 bases and J by 6 bases; unmatched bases: 4. Germline V gene sequence: CDR1 LNHDA, CDR2 SQIVND (reference sequence). The CDR3 totals 13 residues. CDR3 in amino acids: CASRDRGSDGYTF. CDR3 nucleotides: TGTGCCAGTAGGGACAGGGGGAGCGATGGCTACACCTTC.

The CDR3 DNA reads TGTGCCAGCAGCATACAGGGGCCAACCAACTATGGCTACACCTTC. It translates to CASSIQGPTNYGYTF. The rearrangement links TRBV7-3 to TRBJ1-2; 7 nucleotides agree with TRBD1. Germline CDR1 and CDR2: SGHTA and FQGTGA. V lost 5 bases to trimming and J lost 2 bases; unmatched junction nucleotides: 8. The CDR3 is 15 amino acids.

The rearrangement uses TRBV28 and TRBJ1-6, with D possibly being TRBD1 (6 bases). Per germline, CDR1 MDHEN and CDR2 SYDVKM. The CDR3 totals 15 residues. The germline V and J ends were trimmed by 4 bases and 7 bases, with 14 bases remaining between them. The CDR3 DNA is TGTGCCAGCAGTTCGGAGCAGGGGTCGAATTCACCCCTCCACTTT. Protein: CASSSEQGSNSPLHF.

The chain has TRBV28 and TRBJ2-3; no clear D gene. This CDR3 region has 14 residues. Germline V gene lookup returns CDR1 MDHEN and CDR2 SYDVKM. V lost 2 bases, J lost 2 bases, and 8 bases lay in between. The CDR3 nucleotides are TGTGCCAGCAGTTTACTTCAGTTCACAGATACGCAGTATTTT. Amino acid sequence: CASSLLQFTDTQYF.

CDR3 sequence (DNA): TGCGCCAGCAGTTACTCCTACGAGCAGTACTTC. Protein sequence: CASSYSYEQYF. This rearrangement joins TRBV5-1 to TRBJ2-7; D ambiguous. Germline V gene lookup returns CDR1 SGHRS and CDR2 YFSETQ. V lost 5 bases and J 0 bases, leaving 3 bases between the germline ends. The CDR3 extends over 11 amino acids.

The chain joins TRBV9 to TRBJ2-1; a weak D match, TRBD1 (6 bases). V lost 2 bases to trimming and J lost 5 bases, with 14 bases between them. The CDR3 runs 15 residues. Germline V gives CDR1 SGDLS, CDR2 YYNGEE. The CDR3 protein is CASSVPGAADNEQFF. Written as DNA, the CDR3 is TGTGCCAGCAGCGTCCCAGGGGCCGCGGACAATGAGCAGTTCTTC.

Here the CDR3 reads CASSPTSGRATDTQYF. CDR3 DNA sequence: TGTGCCAGCTCACCAACTAGCGGGAGAGCCACAGATACGCAGTATTTT. This chain joins TRBV18 and TRBJ2-3, with TRBD2 matching over 11 bases. Germline trimming cut 2 bases from V and 2 bases from J; bases unmatched to any gene: 3. The CDR3 length is 16 residues. The germline CDR1 and CDR2 sequences are KGHSH and LQKENI.

V and J are TRBV28 and TRBJ1-1, with 9 bases lining up with TRBD1. The CDR3 length is 15 residues. J gave up 10 bases and V 5 bases, and 14 bases lay outside the gene matches. Per germline, CDR1 MDHEN and CDR2 SYDVKM. The CDR3 loop is CASSPSTGGTPGAFF. The CDR3 bases are TGTGCCAGCAGTCCATCGACAGGGGGGACCCCTGGAGCTTTCTTT.

This clone showed up just once. CDR3 nucleotides: TGTGCCAGCAGCTCCGGGAAATCACCCCTCCACTTT. Translating it yields CASSSGKSPLHF. V is TRBV5-5 and J is TRBJ1-6; D unclear. The V end was cut by 3 bases, the J end by 10 bases, with 8 bases between. In germline, CDR1 is SGHKS, CDR2 YYEKEE (reference sequence). The CDR3 is made up of 12 amino acids.

V and J are TRBV3-1 (or the pseudogene TRBV3-2) and TRBJ2-1; no clear D. This CDR3 is 15 amino acids long. Germline CDR1 reads LGHDT; CDR2 reads YNNKEL (reference sequence). V shed 1 base and J shed 9 bases, with 16 bases lying between them. DNA for the CDR3: TGTGCCAGCAGCCAAGGCCCCGGCGGTAGATTTGAGCAGTTCTTC. It specifies CASSQGPGGRFEQFF.